What follows are 27 T cell receptor beta chains derived from one specimen sequenced in a study of T cells in Graves' hyperthyroidism and ophthalmopathy. The CDR3 regions of TCR beta were amplified from RNA transcripts. With the HTBI primer set, the TCR CDR3 went through a first round of RT-PCR. TCRdb reprocessed the multiplex PCR reads via MiXCR and lists one record per CDR3 protein. The table records 610,000 or so distinct CDR3 sequences, 46% of them present only once. Sample: peripheral blood or thyroid tissue (not recorded which). The source of these receptors is a woman aged 18-29 years with Graves' hyperthyroidism.

This clonotype has just a few counts. The chain combines TRBV5-4 with TRBJ2-5; a weak D match, TRBD1 (6 bases). Matching the DNA end better, TRBJ2-1 makes the J call doubtful. Germline V lookup: CDR1 SGHNT, CDR2 YYREEE (reference sequence). The CDR3 totals 12 residues. The CDR3 DNA follows: TGTGCCAGCAGCTTGGGAGGGGGAGAGCAGTTCTTC. It codes for CASSLGGGEQFF.

This clonotype was picked up many times. The chain joins TRBV7-2 to TRBJ2-7; 11 nucleotides line up with TRBD2. J lost 2 bases, V lost 5 bases, and 5 bases had no gene match. CDR1 is SGHTA and CDR2 is FQGNSA in the germline V gene. CDR3 length: 15 amino acids. CDR3 sequence (DNA): TGTGCCAGCAGCGCTCTAGCGGGGGGCCCCTACGAGCAGTACTTC. Amino acids: CASSALAGGPYEQYF.

This sequence joins TRBV25-1 and TRBJ1-2; TRBD1 aligns across 7 bases. The CDR3 covers 13 residues. The J segment lost 5 bases and the V segment lost 3 bases, leaving 3 bases of the junction unmatched. Germline V gene lookup returns CDR1 MGHDK and CDR2 SYGVNS. The CDR3: CASSDPTGYGYTF. The CDR3 DNA follows: TGTGCCAGCAGTGATCCGACAGGGTATGGCTACACCTTC.

Points on this clonotype: A much larger clone differs from this one at a single base, so this may be a read error. The chain recombines TRBV12-5 with TRBJ2-7, with 8 positions matching TRBD1. From germline, CDR1 is LGHNT and CDR2 FRNRAP. The CDR3 loop spans 14 amino acids. Here the CDR3 reads CASGPDRETYEQCF. CDR3 DNA: TGTGCTAGTGGTCCGGACAGGGAGACCTACGAGCAGTGCTTC.

Concerning this clonotype: At one end, the junction sequence differs from germline, possibly due to a read error. This sequence joins TRBV20-1 and TRBJ1-2; no definite D call. Germline assignment: CDR1 DFQATT and CDR2 SNEGSKA (reference sequence). The CDR3 has 8 residues. The CDR3, as DNA: TGCAGTGCTAGAGCTGGACCCTTC. Protein sequence: CSARAGPF.

At least ten counts were recorded for this clonotype. The J gene is TRBJ1-5, the V gene TRBV27; D is possibly TRBD1 (5 bases). Trimming took 7 bases from V and 4 from J, leaving 14 bases between them. CDR1 and CDR2 (germline): MNHEY, SMNVEV (reference sequence). The CDR3 is 14 amino acids. CDR3 in DNA: TGTGCCAGCACGGTGGGGGGGGGAAATCAGCCCCAGCATTTT. This gives the protein CASTVGGGNQPQHF.

A note on this clonotype: Being one base from a much bigger clone, this may be a read error. The J gene is TRBJ2-7, the V gene TRBV2; perhaps D is TRBD1 or TRBD2 (6 bases each). V was trimmed by 7 bases and J by 2 bases, leaving 9 bases between them. The CDR3 covers 12 residues. CDR1 is SNHLY and CDR2 is FYNNEI in the germline V gene. DNA for the CDR3: TGTGCCAGCATAGGGGGGACCTACGAGCAGTACTTC. Amino acids: CASIGGTYEQYF. Full variable domain (outside the CDR3, taken from reference TRBV2 and TRBJ2-7): EPEVTQTPSHQVTQMGQEVILRCVPISNHLYFYWYRQILGQKVEFLVSFYNNEISEKSEIFDDQFSVERPDGSNFTLKIRSTKLEDSAMYFCASIGGTYEQYFGPGTRLTVT.

The chain combines TRBV2 with TRBJ2-3; D possibly corresponds to TRBD2 (6 bases). The V end lost 7 bases, the J end lost 3 bases, and 23 bases lay between the germline ends. The germline V gene has CDR1 SNHLY and CDR2 FYNNEI. The CDR3 has 17 amino acids. The CDR3 protein is CASTSGRGTLGTDTQYF. DNA of the CDR3: TGTGCCAGCACGTCCGGGAGAGGGACCCTTGGGACAGATACGCAGTATTTT. The full variable domain, completed using reference TRBV2 and TRBJ2-3, is EPEVTQTPSHQVTQMGQEVILRCVPISNHLYFYWYRQILGQKVEFLVSFYNNEISEKSEIFDDQFSVERPDGSNFTLKIRSTKLEDSAMYFCASTSGRGTLGTDTQYFGPGTRLTVL.

This clonotype has at least ten counts. The J gene is TRBJ2-7, the V gene TRBV7-2; D ambiguous. The germline V gene has CDR1 SGHTA and CDR2 FQGNSA. Trimming left V 5 bases short and J 3 bases short, with 11 bases between. This CDR3 has 13 amino acids. The CDR3 DNA sequence: TGTGCCAGCAGCCCCCCGGCAGGCTACGAGCAGTACTTC. Protein: CASSPPAGYEQYF.

This clonotype was counted many times. The rearrangement uses TRBV5-8 and TRBJ2-5, with TRBD1 matching over 7 bases. V shed 3 bases and J 3 bases; nucleotides not matched to a gene: 11. Germline CDR1 is SGHTS and CDR2 is YDEGEE. This CDR3 has 16 amino acids. CDR3 nucleotide sequence: TGTGCCAGCAGCTCGACTGGCGACAGGGCCAAAGAGACCCAGTACTTC. The encoded protein is CASSSTGDRAKETQYF. Full variable domain (missing parts from reference TRBV5-8 and TRBJ2-5): EAGVTQSPTHLIKTRGQQATLRCSPISGHTSVYWYQQALGLGLQFLLWYDEGEERNRGNFPPRFSGRQFPNYSSELNVNALELEDSALYLCASSSTGDRAKETQYFGPGTRLLVL.

The V call is TRBV15, the J call TRBJ2-7; D is tentatively TRBD1 or TRBD2 (6 bases each). The CDR3 totals 15 residues. Trimming took off 3 bases at V and 2 bases at J, with 14 bases between the two ends. The germline V gene has CDR1 LNHNV and CDR2 YYDKDF (reference sequence). The CDR3 here is CATSSAGGRTYEQYF. CDR3 coding DNA: TGTGCCACCAGCAGCGCCGGGGGCAGAACCTACGAGCAGTACTTC.

This clonotype was counted at least ten times. This chain connects TRBV6-4 to TRBJ2-1; D ambiguous. This CDR3 has 16 amino acids. From germline, CDR1 is MRHNA and CDR2 SNTAGT. The germline V and J ends were trimmed by 5 bases and 7 bases, with 21 bases remaining between them. The CDR3 bases are TGTGCCAGCAGTACGTCCCGGCCAGTTGCTACAAATGAGCAGTTCTTC. It is translated as CASSTSRPVATNEQFF.

This clonotype was counted at least ten times. V is TRBV6-1 and J is TRBJ2-7; TRBD1 or TRBD2 may be the D gene (6 bases each). Looked up from germline, CDR1 is MNHNS and CDR2 is SASEGT. V lost 2 bases to trimming and J lost 4 bases, with 12 bases between them. The CDR3 covers 14 residues. The CDR3 nucleotides are TGTGCCAGCAGTGAACTCGGGGGCTGGTACGAGCAGTACTTC. Translation: CASSELGGWYEQYF.

This clonotype showed up many times. The chain couples TRBV11-2 to TRBJ2-5, with D perhaps given as TRBD1 or TRBD2 (5 bases each). V was cut by 4 bases and J by 1 base, with 22 bases left in between. The CDR3 sequence is 18 residues long. Germline CDR1 SGHAT, CDR2 FQNNGV. The chain's CDR3 is CASSSRRGQEGRQETQYF. The CDR3 coding sequence is TGTGCCAGCAGCTCTCGCCGCGGACAAGAGGGACGCCAAGAGACCCAGTACTTC. The full variable domain, with the rest looked up from reference TRBV11-2 and TRBJ2-5, is EAGVAQSPRYKIIEKRQSVAFWCNPISGHATLYWYQQILGQGPKLLIQFQNNGVVDDSQLPKDRFSAERLKGVDSTLKIQPAKLEDSAVYLCASSSRRGQEGRQETQYFGPGTRLLVL.

The chain couples TRBV7-6 to TRBJ2-7; 8 bases are shared with TRBD2. Germline CDR1 reads SGHVS; CDR2 reads FNYEAQ. The CDR3 extends over 16 amino acids. J was trimmed by 2 bases and V by 1 base; bases with no gene match: 7. In DNA form, the CDR3 reads TGTGCCAGCAGCTTAGGGCCAGCGGGAGAAGCCTACGAGCAGTACTTC. The encoded protein is CASSLGPAGEAYEQYF.

The gene calls are TRBV15 and TRBJ1-2, with D perhaps matching TRBD1 (6 bases). The CDR3 consists of 14 residues. The V end lost 3 bases, the J end lost 8 bases, and 16 bases lay between the germline ends. The germline CDR1 and CDR2 sequences are LNHNV and YYDKDF (reference sequence). CDR3: CATSSSQGSDGYTF. CDR3 DNA sequence: TGTGCCACCAGCAGTTCACAGGGAAGTGACGGCTACACCTTC.

This clonotype was observed at least ten times. CDR3 sequence: CRHPLRANTGELFF. Here the CDR3 DNA reads TGCAGGCATCCTCTTAGGGCCAACACCGGGGAGCTGTTTTTT. The J gene is TRBJ2-2, the V gene TRBV20-1; D is unclear. This CDR3 is 14 amino acids long. Germline V CDR1 and CDR2: DFQATT, SNEGSKA (reference sequence).

The chain has TRBV2 and TRBJ2-7; 9 bases agree with TRBD2. CDR3 length equals 14 residues. The germline CDR1 and CDR2 sequences are SNHLY and FYNNEI. The junction had 7 bases not matched to a gene; V was cut back by 6 bases and J by 4 bases. CDR3 in DNA: TGTGCCAGCAGGCCTAGACTAGCGGCTTACGAGCAGTACTTC. Translating gives CASRPRLAAYEQYF.

The genes are TRBV7-6 and TRBJ2-7; D unresolved. The J call may not be correct, given that the DNA end is closer to TRBJ2-1. The CDR3 has 12 residues. CDR1 SGHVS and CDR2 FNYEAQ come from the germline V gene. The CDR3 here is CASSLQANEQFF. CDR3 bases: TGTGCCAGCAGCTTACAAGCGAATGAGCAGTTCTTC.

The chain carries TRBV10-3 and TRBJ1-1, with 8 bases fitting TRBD1. The germline gives CDR1 ENHRY, CDR2 SYGVKD. The CDR3 has 16 residues. Trimming removed 2 bases from V and 3 bases from J; junction bases left unmatched: 8. The CDR3 coding sequence is TGTGCCATCAGTGAGCGGACAGGGCTAAGGCACACTGAAGCTTTCTTT. As protein: CAISERTGLRHTEAFF.

This clonotype occurred a few times. The chain links TRBV7-9 to TRBJ2-3; D unresolved. Germline CDR1 and CDR2: SEHNR and FQNEAQ (reference sequence). Trimming pared 7 bases from V and 3 bases from J, leaving 11 bases between. The CDR3 extends over 13 amino acids. The CDR3 DNA reads as TGTGCCAGCACCCTTCCCGGGACAGATACGCAGTATTTT. Amino acid sequence: CASTLPGTDTQYF. Full variable domain (remainder filled in from reference TRBV7-9 and TRBJ2-3): DTGVSQNPRHKITKRGQNVTFRCDPISEHNRLYWYRQTLGQGPEFLTYFQNEAQLEKSRLLSDRFSAERPKGSFSTLEIQRTEQGDSAMYLCASTLPGTDTQYFGPGTRLTVL.

This clonotype was picked up many times. V usage is TRBV12-3 or TRBV12-4 and J usage is TRBJ1-2; 9 nucleotides line up with TRBD1. The CDR3 has 15 residues. The J segment lost 8 bases and the V segment lost 2 bases, leaving 9 bases of the junction unmatched. The CDR3, as DNA: TGTGCCAGCAGTTTATCTGTGACCGGACAGGGGGGCTACACCTTC. This codes for CASSLSVTGQGGYTF.

Regarding this clonotype: A much larger clone sits a single nucleotide away, making a read error possible. The genes are TRBV7-2 and TRBJ2-7; D is possibly TRBD1 or TRBD2 (5 bases each). CDR1 is SGHTA, CDR2 FQGNSA, per germline. CDR3 length equals 14 residues. V lost 4 bases and J lost 12, with 22 bases in between. The chain's CDR3 is CASSSPRGEEVRYF. CDR3 coding DNA: TGTGCCAGCAGCTCTCCAAGGGGAGAGGAAGTGCGGTACTTC.

This chain connects TRBV9 to TRBJ1-4; D unclear. V dropped 5 bases and J dropped 15 bases, with 17 bases sitting between them. Germline V gene sequence: CDR1 SGDLS, CDR2 YYNGEE. The CDR3 runs to 12 residues. The CDR3, as DNA: TGTGCCAGCAGTGAATCGGTCAGAGAAATGTTTTTT. The encoded protein is CASSESVREMFF.

This clonotype was counted ten times or more. This rearrangement joins TRBV7-3 to TRBJ2-2, with 9 bases that match TRBD2. Per the germline V gene, CDR1 is SGHTA and CDR2 is FQGTGA. The trim removed 5 bases at V and 8 bases at J, leaving 6 bases unmatched. CDR3 length equals 14 residues. The CDR3 nucleotides are TGTGCCAGCAGCAAAAGTAGCGGGAGTGGGGAGCTGTTTTTT. Its protein product is CASSKSSGSGELFF.

This clonotype was detected many times. The J gene is TRBJ2-7, the V gene TRBV12-3 or TRBV12-4; D is undetermined. CDR3 length equals 13 residues. V lost 4 bases and J 3 bases, leaving 10 bases between the germline ends. DNA of the CDR3: TGTGCCAGCAGTTCCCTAGGCGGCTACGAGCAGTACTTC. This encodes CASSSLGGYEQYF.

This clonotype was detected ten times or more. The chain is built from TRBV9 and TRBJ1-2, with 9 nucleotides matching TRBD1. Unmatched junction bases numbered 0, after V lost 0 bases and J lost 3 bases. Germline loops: CDR1 SGDLS, CDR2 YYNGEE. The CDR3 consists of 14 residues. The CDR3 loop reads CASSVGTGDYGYTF. The CDR3 bases are TGTGCCAGCAGCGTAGGGACAGGGGACTATGGCTACACCTTC.